This T cell receptor beta chain is from a study of blood T cell repertoires in COVID-19. Per the original data handling: Estimated nucleated cell counts came from reference gene primer amplification. Produced via immunoSEQ multiplex PCR; TCRdb's table is partial and in-frame only. V, J and clone size reflect that table, while D and trimming were determined from the DNA. The sample consists of some 400,000 clones, around 87% of them appearing once. The CDR3 length is 15 residues. The ends were cut back, 5 bases at V and 8 bases at J, with 18 bases in the middle. Per germline, CDR1 LNHDA and CDR2 SQIVND (reference sequence). This clone occurred a few times.

The chain combines TRBV19 with TRBJ1-4; a weak D match, TRBD1 (6 bases). This TCR derives from a man between 25 and 39 years old who had recovered from COVID-19. Material: PBMCs or T cells enriched from blood (not recorded which). The CDR3 DNA sequence: TGTGCCAGTAGTCCCCTCGGGACACCCACCGAAAAACTGTTTTTT. Its translation is CASSPLGTPTEKLFF.